This T cell receptor beta chain comes out of a study of CD8+ T cells in alopecia areata. Study-wide background: Tofacitinib administration to treated patients was oral, at 5 to 10 mg twice daily. Tofacitinib treatment spanned 6 to 18 months, with 6 months off drug afterward.

Once RNA had been extracted, it was reverse transcribed into cDNA to act as the sequencing template. TCRdb's table, derived via immunoSEQ multiplex PCR, lists solely in-frame clones and lacks some. The sample lists about 200,000 clones, 50% to 60% occurring once. The CDR3 runs to 14 residues. CDR1 is SGDLS and CDR2 is YYNGEE in the germline V gene. V lost 0 bases, J lost 1 base, and 7 bases lay in between. Obtained from alopecia areata patients were lesional scalp punch biopsies along with peripheral blood. The clonotype comes from a human donor with alopecia areata. The input for sequencing was CD4+ T cells sorted from blood, taken at week 0. The chain uses TRBV9 and TRBJ2-5; perhaps TRBD2 as D (5 bases). CDR3 bases: TGTGCCAGCAGCGTAGGAGGGATCCAAGAGACCCAGTACTTC. Amino acids: CASSVGGIQETQYF.